This record covers a single T cell receptor (beta chain). The antigen it binds to is not known. There are no base qualities to consult, and no much larger clone falls within one base. Reading from cysteine to phenylalanine, the CDR3 counts 12 amino acids. Of all the DNA, just the CDR3 is kept, 36 bases in frame from base 1. V loses 1 base, J loses 7 bases, and the germline ends lie 7 bases apart. According to the germline V gene (reference sequence), CDR1 reads LGHDT and CDR2 reads YNNKEL. Collaborating institutions collected whole blood in K2EDTA tubes following their own protocols. For TCRbeta analysis, collaborators shipped samples as frozen whole blood, isolated PBMCs, or DNA extracted from either of those sample types. The data are from a study of blood T cell repertoires in COVID-19 (TCRdb year 2020). Regarding the complete study: Samples from collaborators originated in the United States, Italy and Spain and spanned both the acute and convalescent phases of COVID-19. The material from the prospective study consisted of cDNA or gDNA derived from T cells, B-cell-depleted T cells, or PBMCs. Subjects who had been exposed to COVID-19, were actively infected with it, or had recovered from it provided the deeply sampled blood TCRbeta repertoires that made up the dataset. The repertoires were released in a freely available public database meant as a resource for research on the immune response to SARS-CoV-2. The samples were drawn from the first 160 participants of the ongoing ImmuneRACE study and from 1,254 subjects provided by 6 global collaborators. The sample metadata nearly always contained a de-identified subject ID, COVID-19 status, age in years and sex. Where available, HLA class I and class II types were taken from metadata supplied by the sample provider and were not determined by assay-based typing.

The paper as a whole reports these results and caveats: Clinical and demographic metadata were provided uncurated, with the amount varying by source and participant.

The immunoSEQ Assay, a bias-controlled multiplex PCR, was used to amplify TCRbeta CDR3 regions from genomic DNA. The original pipeline was this. Within the assay, amplification of reference gene primers was used to estimate how many nucleated cells each sample contained. To quantify the absolute abundance of each unique TCRbeta CDR3 rearrangement, sequence reads were collapsed and filtered. For each sample, productive Simpson clonality was calculated as the square root of Simpson's diversity index over productive rearrangements. TCRdb took over this immuneACCESS table, retaining in-frame rearrangements with V and J assigned. Such tables are incomplete; in checked studies, under half of the missing clones stem from an unresolved V gene, and the remainder is unexplained. V, J and clone size derive from that table, while D and trimming were established from the DNA sequence. The sample table records about 230,000 clones; 80% to 85% of these occur just once. About 4.5% of the sample lies in the top ten.

This clonotype originated in a man aged 45-65 years with active or convalescent COVID-19. Recombination joined TRBV3-1 (or the pseudogene TRBV3-2) with TRBJ2-5; no D gene call is confident. Sequenced material: peripheral blood. This receptor carries the CDR3 CASSQASVTQYF. The nucleotides are TGTGCCAGCAGCCAAGCAAGCGTGACCCAGTACTTC.